Listed below are T cell receptor beta chains from one sample, sequenced in a study of human T cells and chemical hapten exposure. Each CDR3 protein is one row after TCRdb ran MiXCR on the RACE reads. The sample includes 95,000 or so distinct CDR3 sequences, roughly 11% of them seen just once. The sequencing here drew on whole blood, taken in connection with sensitization to the hapten diphenylcyclopropenone (DPC). Source of these receptors: a woman aged 40 to 49 with alopecia areata. Some clones in this sample may be carry-over from other donors' samples. The CDR3 runs from the conserved cysteine through the conserved F or W. A D gene is named only where the DNA matches it firmly. Clone size, where shown, is once, few, many, or a class for clones that have expanded.

TRBJ2-3 | TRBV27 | TRBD2 | many | CASSLRSSGVGTDTQYF | TGTGCCAGCAGTTTACGTTCCAGCGGGGTGGGCACAGATACGCAGTATTTT
TRBJ2-3 | TRBV7-8 | TRBD2 | many | CASSLARLTSGTGTDTQYF | TGTGCCAGCAGCTTAGCTAGGTTGACTAGCGGGACCGGCACAGATACGCAGTATTTT
TRBJ2-1 | TRBV15 | TRBD2 | many | CATSRGPGTIYEQFF | TGTGCCACCAGCAGAGGCCCCGGGACTATATACGAGCAGTTCTTC
TRBJ2-5 | TRBV29-1 | NA | NA | CSVAGSFQETQYF | TGCAGCGTTGCGGGGTCATTTCAAGAGACCCAGTACTTC
TRBJ2-1 | TRBV6-5 | TRBD1 | NA | CASSRPGTGYNEQFF | TGTGCCAGCAGCCGTCCCGGGACAGGTTACAATGAGCAGTTCTTC
TRBJ2-7 | TRBV7-9 | NA | NA | CASSLRSVGYEQYF | TGTGCCAGCAGCTTAAGGTCGGTCGGCTACGAGCAGTACTTC
TRBJ1-4 | TRBV19 | NA | many | CASSQDSRTEKLFF | TGTGCCAGTAGTCAGGACAGTCGTACTGAAAAACTGTTTTTT
TRBJ1-5 | TRBV30 | NA | NA | CAWSQEVGDNQPQHF | TGTGCCTGGAGTCAGGAGGTGGGTGACAATCAGCCCCAGCATTTT
TRBJ2-7 | TRBV20-1 | NA | once | CSAARGGTSYEQYF | TGCAGTGCAGCAAGAGGCGGCACTTCCTACGAGCAGTACTTC
TRBJ2-3 | TRBV4-2 | NA | few | CASSQGQEDTQYF | TGTGCCAGCAGCCAAGGTCAGGAAGATACGCAGTATTTT
TRBJ1-6 | TRBV6-2/TRBV6-3 | TRBD1 | NA | CASSYADRDNSPLHF | TGTGCCAGCAGTTACGCGGACAGGGATAATTCACCCCTCCACTTT
TRBJ1-1 | TRBV12-3/TRBV12-4 | NA | many | CASSFPGTEAFF | TGTGCCAGCAGTTTTCCAGGCACTGAAGCTTTCTTT
TRBJ1-6 | TRBV6-6 | NA | few | CASSYGPDHNSPLHF | TGTGCCAGCAGTTACGGACCTGACCATAATTCACCCCTCCACTTT
TRBJ1-6 | TRBV2 | TRBD1 | few | CATKTGVDNSPLHF | TGTGCCACCAAAACAGGGGTGGATAATTCACCCCTCCACTTT
TRBJ2-7 | TRBV15 | NA | many | CATSRGQGIYEQYF | TGTGCCACCAGCAGAGGTCAGGGAATATACGAGCAGTACTTC